What follows is one TCR beta chain and its context. Antigen unknown. TCRdb fed the RT-PCR reads into MiXCR, producing one record per CDR3 protein. The sample carries under 550,000 distinct CDR3 sequences, less than 10% recorded once. The source of the sample is a study of response to subunit inactivated influenza vaccine. Study conclusions and caveats: Authors suggested each seasonal flu vaccination may recruit only limited numbers of new T cells.

The CDR3 consists of 15 residues. The V gene end was trimmed by 5 bases and the J gene end by 5 bases; junction bases not matched to a gene: 5. Germline V gene lookup returns CDR1 SGHTA and CDR2 FQGNSA. Material: PBMCs from blood, obtained 23 to 25 months after vaccination. V usage is TRBV7-2 and J usage is TRBJ2-7; 14 positions match TRBD2. This TCR was sampled from a man in his fifties or sixties who received an inactivated influenza vaccine. CDR3: CASSPGTSGGDEQYF. The CDR3 nucleotides are TGTGCCAGCAGCCCAGGGACTAGCGGGGGTGACGAGCAGTACTTC.